Presented here are 25 T cell receptor beta chains from one specimen sequenced in a study of cytomegalovirus exposure and HLA in healthy donors. Use of 60 Vbeta and 13 Jbeta primers characterized the PCR. Assay used: immunoSEQ multiplex PCR; TCRdb lists only in-frame clones, some missing. The table lists 150,000 to 200,000 clones, 75% to 90% of them singletons. Input material: PBMCs. The receptors come from a boy between 2 and 10 years old in good health and CMV-seronegative.

V usage is TRBV29-1 and J usage is TRBJ2-1; 10 positions agree with TRBD2. This CDR3 contains 16 residues. CDR1 and CDR2 from the germline V gene are SQVTM and ANQGSEA. V lost 6 bases to trimming and J lost 6 bases; unmatched junction nucleotides: 14. This CDR3 reads CSVNGQGSGGANEQFF. In nucleotides, the CDR3 is TGCAGCGTGAACGGACAGGGAAGCGGGGGGGCCAATGAGCAGTTCTTC.

V gene TRBV10-3 combines with J gene TRBJ2-5; 13 bases are a match to TRBD2. The CDR3 sequence is 14 residues long. With V trimmed by 5 bases and J by 4 bases, 1 base remained unmatched. Germline lookup yields CDR1 ENHRY and CDR2 SYGVKD. The CDR3 DNA is TGTGCCATCAGTCGGACTAGCGGGGGAGAGACCCAGTACTTC. It yields the protein CAISRTSGGETQYF.

The chain carries TRBV7-9 and TRBJ2-6, with D maybe TRBD1 (6 bases). Trimming took 11 bases from V and 0 from J, leaving 20 bases between them. The CDR3 runs 17 residues. Germline CDR1 SEHNR, CDR2 FQNEAQ (reference sequence). The CDR3 here is CAAESGGHDSGANVLTF. CDR3 DNA: TGTGCCGCCGAAAGTGGGGGCCATGACTCTGGGGCCAACGTCCTGACTTTC.

The V gene is TRBV29-1, the J gene TRBJ1-2; no definite D call. This CDR3 comprises 13 residues. Per germline, CDR1 SQVTM and CDR2 ANQGSEA. The ends were cut back, 4 bases at V and 2 bases at J, with 11 bases in the middle. CDR3 DNA: TGCAGCGTTGTTTGGAGCAAGAACTATGGCTACACCTTC. It translates to CSVVWSKNYGYTF.

V and J are TRBV5-6 and TRBJ2-5; 7 bases line up with TRBD2. Germline assignment: CDR1 SGHDT and CDR2 YYEEEE. CDR3 size: 16 residues. The junction had 10 bases not matched to a gene; V was cut back by 0 bases and J by 5 bases. CDR3 in amino acids: CASSLASAGVGETQYF. The CDR3 DNA sequence: TGTGCCAGCAGCTTGGCTTCGGCGGGGGTTGGGGAGACCCAGTACTTC.

The V call is TRBV27, the J call TRBJ2-3; perhaps TRBD1 as D (6 bases). The CDR3 spans 15 residues. With 5 bases removed from V and 3 bases from J, the gap between germline ends came to 15 bases. Germline V CDR1 and CDR2: MNHEY, SMNVEV (reference sequence). The CDR3 nucleotides are TGTGCCAGCAGTCAACAGGGTTTGAGGACAGATACGCAGTATTTT. Translated, it gives CASSQQGLRTDTQYF.

The chain employs TRBV11-2 and TRBJ1-1; tentative D call: TRBD1 (5 bases). V lost 5 bases, J lost 1 base, and 20 bases lay in between. The CDR3 is made up of 17 amino acids. Germline CDR1 SGHAT, CDR2 FQNNGV. CDR3: CASSGGGVRETNTEAFF. The CDR3 region has the DNA TGTGCCAGCAGCGGCGGGGGGGTTCGAGAGACGAACACTGAAGCTTTCTTT.

This clone was seen a single time. V is TRBV7-9 and J is TRBJ1-5; D is perhaps TRBD1 (5 bases). With 8 bases removed from V and 4 bases from J, the gap between germline ends came to 12 bases. Germline-derived CDR1 and CDR2 are SEHNR and FQNEAQ (reference sequence). The CDR3 runs to 13 residues. As DNA, the CDR3 is TGTGCCAGCGCTCCCGGGGGGAATCAGCCCCAGCATTTT. It yields the protein CASAPGGNQPQHF. Filled out from reference TRBV7-9 and TRBJ1-5, the complete variable domain reads DTGVSQNPRHKITKRGQNVTFRCDPISEHNRLYWYRQTLGQGPEFLTYFQNEAQLEKSRLLSDRFSAERPKGSFSTLEIQRTEQGDSAMYLCASAPGGNQPQHFGDGTRLSIL.

The chain joins TRBV23-1 to TRBJ2-7, with 7 bases fitting TRBD2. Being an ORF, TRBV23-1 has a function that is uncertain. The CDR3 length is 14 residues. The V gene end was trimmed by 4 bases and the J gene end by 3 bases; junction bases not matched to a gene: 6. CDR3: CASSRQASGYEQYV. The DNA of the CDR3 is TGCGCCAGCAGTCGGCAGGCTAGCGGCTACGAGCAGTACGTC.

The chain joins TRBV27 to TRBJ2-7; 13 bases are a match to TRBD2. In germline, CDR1 is MNHEY, CDR2 SMNVEV (reference sequence). This CDR3 region has 17 residues. Trimming removed 1 base from V and 7 bases from J; junction bases left unmatched: 10. CDR3 sequence (DNA): TGTGCCAGCAGTTTATTCTCCGGACTAGCGGGAGTGAGGGAGCAGTACTTC. It specifies CASSLFSGLAGVREQYF.

The chain is built from TRBV7-9 and TRBJ1-1; 11 bases are a match to TRBD1. After removal of 1 base from V and 10 bases from J, the junction contained 5 bases not matched to a gene. The CDR3 runs 14 residues. CDR1 and CDR2 (germline): SEHNR, FQNEAQ (reference sequence). The CDR3 DNA reads as TGTGCCAGCAGCTTAGGTGGACAGGGGGCGTCAGCTTTCTTT. Translation: CASSLGGQGASAFF.

The rearrangement links TRBV30 to TRBJ1-2; 9 bases are shared with TRBD1. The CDR3 is 13 residues long. V gave up 2 bases and J gave up 8 bases; unmatched junction bases: 6. Germline values: CDR1 GTSNPN, CDR2 SVGIG (reference sequence). CDR3 bases: TGTGCCTGGAGTTTAGACAGGGGGGAGGGCTACACCTTC. It translates to CAWSLDRGEGYTF.

The gene calls are TRBV2 and TRBJ2-1; D is unresolved. CDR3 size: 13 residues. In germline, CDR1 is SNHLY, CDR2 FYNNEI. V was clipped by 2 bases and J by 5 bases, with 7 bases between them. The CDR3: CASSEYRDNEQFF. In nucleotides, the CDR3 is TGTGCCAGCAGTGAATATCGCGACAATGAGCAGTTCTTC. The whole variable domain, filled in from reference TRBV2 and TRBJ2-1, reads EPEVTQTPSHQVTQMGQEVILRCVPISNHLYFYWYRQILGQKVEFLVSFYNNEISEKSEIFDDQFSVERPDGSNFTLKIRSTKLEDSAMYFCASSEYRDNEQFFGPGTRLTVL.

A single count supports this clone. This sequence joins TRBV11-3 and TRBJ2-5; 7 nucleotides line up with TRBD1. The J call may not be correct, given that the DNA end is closer to TRBJ2-7. This CDR3 has 16 amino acids. Germline values: CDR1 SGHNT, CDR2 YENEEA. CDR3 protein: CASSLIGTAFSYEQYF. The CDR3 DNA is TGTGCCAGCAGCTTAATCGGGACAGCCTTCTCCTACGAGCAGTACTTC.

The chain has TRBV10-1 and TRBJ1-5; TRBD1 is a possible D gene (5 bases). V lost 6 bases and J lost 1, with 7 bases in between. This CDR3 spans 13 amino acids. From germline, CDR1 is WNHNN and CDR2 SYGVQD (reference sequence). In DNA form, the CDR3 reads TGCGCCAGCAGACGGGGGAGCAATCAGCCCCAGCATTTT. It specifies CASRRGSNQPQHF.

This chain uses TRBV7-2 with TRBJ1-4, with D possibly being TRBD1 (5 bases). Deletions cut 5 bases from V and 4 bases from J, with 8 bases between. Germline-derived CDR1 and CDR2 are SGHTA and FQGNSA. This CDR3 is built from 13 residues. The chain's CDR3 is CASSLDSNEKLFF. Written as DNA, the CDR3 is TGTGCCAGCAGCCTCGACAGTAATGAAAAACTGTTTTTT.

Comment on this clone: One end of the junction is discordant with germline, which a read error may explain. The chain uses TRBV5-1 and TRBJ2-2; D is possibly TRBD2 (7 bases). Germline lookup yields CDR1 SGHRS and CDR2 YFSETQ. The CDR3 has 13 residues. The CDR3 coding sequence is TGCGCCAGCCGGGGGGCGAACACCGAGGAGCTGTTTTTT. Its translation: CASRGANTEELFF.

V is TRBV5-4 and J is TRBJ1-6, with 9 bases matching TRBD1. Germline CDR1 and CDR2: SGHNT and YYREEE (reference sequence). The CDR3 is 14 residues long. Trimming removed 4 bases from V and 10 bases from J; junction bases left unmatched: 6. The CDR3 nucleotides are TGTGCCAGCAGCCTACAGGGGGCAGGCTCACCCCTCCACTTT. Protein product: CASSLQGAGSPLHF.

This clone was detected only once. Additional DNA sequences in this sample encode the identical CDR3. The chain links TRBV7-9 to TRBJ1-1; the match to TRBD1 covers 7 bases. This CDR3 region has 13 residues. V lost 5 bases and J lost 3; bases outside the gene matches: 3. Germline-derived CDR1 and CDR2 are SEHNR and FQNEAQ (reference sequence). DNA for the CDR3: TGTGCCAGCAGCCGTACAGGGGACACTGAAGCTTTCTTT. This codes for CASSRTGDTEAFF.

The chain is built from TRBV10-3 and TRBJ2-3; D gene uncertain. This CDR3 has 13 residues. The germline V and J ends were trimmed by 4 bases and 2 bases, with 7 bases remaining between them. CDR1 and CDR2 (germline): ENHRY, SYGVKD. The chain's CDR3 is CAISAEFTDTQYF. The CDR3 DNA is TGTGCCATCAGTGCGGAGTTCACAGATACGCAGTATTTT.

The V gene is TRBV5-6, the J gene TRBJ2-5, with D possibly matching TRBD1 (7 bases). Trimming removed 8 bases at V and 2 bases at J, with 22 bases between. This CDR3 has 16 amino acids. In germline, CDR1 is SGHDT, CDR2 YYEEEE. CDR3 nucleotide sequence: TGTGCCAGTCTGTTCGGCGGGACAGAGTGGCAAGAGACCCAGTACTTC. The encoded protein is CASLFGGTEWQETQYF. Complete variable domain (other parts from reference TRBV5-6 and TRBJ2-5): DAGVTQSPTHLIKTRGQQVTLRCSPKSGHDTVSWYQQALGQGPQFIFQYYEEEERQRGNFPDRFSGHQFPNYSSELNVNALLLGDSALYLCASLFGGTEWQETQYFGPGTRLLVL.

The chain's CDR3 is CASSQVSRGVGDTGGANEQFF. The DNA of the CDR3 is TGTGCCAGCAGCCAAGTATCAAGGGGGGTAGGGGATACGGGGGGTGCCAATGAGCAGTTCTTC. The gene calls are TRBV4-2 and TRBJ2-1; TRBD2 might be the D (7 bases). V dropped 1 base and J dropped 6 bases, with 31 bases sitting between them. Germline CDR1 reads LGHNA; CDR2 reads YNFKEQ. The CDR3 length is 21 residues.

In this sample, this clone turned up a few times. The J gene is TRBJ1-2, the V gene TRBV30, with 10 bases lining up with TRBD1. CDR1 is GTSNPN, CDR2 SVGIG, per germline (reference sequence). The CDR3 consists of 12 residues. After removal of 1 base from V and 8 bases from J, the junction contained 1 base not matched to a gene. In nucleotides, the CDR3 is TGTGCCTGGAGTGGGACAGGGGGAGGCTACACCTTC. Protein sequence: CAWSGTGGGYTF.

J is TRBJ2-3 and V is TRBV14, with D tentatively TRBD1 (5 bases). Germline CDR1 and CDR2: SGHDN and FVKESK. The CDR3 is 18 residues long. With 0 bases removed from V and 6 bases from J, the gap between germline ends came to 22 bases. The DNA of the CDR3 is TGTGCCAGCAGCCAAGATGGGGCAGGGCCCCATTTACACGATACGCAGTATTTT. Translated, it gives CASSQDGAGPHLHDTQYF.

This clone was detected only once. V and J are TRBV6-1 and TRBJ1-1; 7 bases agree with TRBD1. From germline, CDR1 is MNHNS and CDR2 SASEGT. The CDR3 has 13 amino acids. V was pared by 4 bases and J by 6 bases, with 5 bases of the junction left unmatched. The CDR3 sequence: CASSVGQAAEAFF. CDR3 DNA sequence: TGTGCCAGCAGTGTCGGACAGGCCGCTGAAGCTTTCTTT.